This TCR beta chain was observed in a study of T cells in Graves' hyperthyroidism and ophthalmopathy (dated by TCRdb to about 2019). For context, the study as a whole: Peripheral blood samples were taken at initial diagnosis, before any treatment was given. A discovery cohort of about a hundred patients, 43 with Graves' ophthalmopathy and 55 to 60 with stable Graves' hyperthyroidism, was used to find distinguishing TCR V-J signatures. Prospective prediction of ophthalmopathy was tested in an independent validation cohort of some 20 hyperthyroidism patients and 17 patients who later progressed to ophthalmopathy. The approximately 90 discovery patients were randomly split 7:3 into training and test sets. In addition, the study compared T-cell repertoires in thyroid tissue and in blood from roughly six Graves' hyperthyroidism patients. After blood sampling, hyperthyroidism patients were treated with methimazole at a starting dose of 30 mg daily, and ophthalmopathy patients were treated with high-dose intravenous methylprednisolone. The paper describes TCR Vbeta CDR3 sequencing of 135 peripheral blood samples, made up of 40 to 45 ophthalmopathy patients, around 78 hyperthyroidism patients and some 17 progressor patients. Results the study describes overall, beyond this receptor: A 13 V-J signature model separated ophthalmopathy from stable hyperthyroidism, with roughly 88% sensitivity and about 81% specificity in cross-validation and 80%/75% in testing. In validation, the model predicted progression to ophthalmopathy with approximately 69% sensitivity and approximately 72% specificity, a median of approximately 6.7 months before onset. Most expanded thyroid clonotypes (frequency above 0.001) were also detected in blood, suggesting blood repertoires may reflect thyroid immune responses. No statistical method was used to set the sample size in advance, and investigators knew the group allocation.

With regard to this clonotype: Its cognate antigen has yet to be identified. Per-base quality was not reported, and no clone a single base away is much larger than it.

The TCR beta CDR3 regions were amplified from the RNA transcripts. The TCR CDR3 was subjected to a first round of RT-PCR using the HTBI primer set and the Qiagen OneStep RT-PCR kit. Libraries were constructed in a second round of multiplex PCR, after which size selection and purification were performed. The libraries were sequenced on an Illumina HiSeq2000 using paired-end 100 bp reads. The paper's data handling went like this. SOAPnuke was used to process the raw data, throwing out any read that contained adapters or uncalled bases, had a mean Phred below 15, or lacked an exact constant-primer or identifier match. High-quality paired reads were merged using COPE v1.2.5, and each unique nucleotide sequence was defined as a clonotype. Clonotypes were aligned to IMGT TRBV, TRBD and TRBJ reference segments using MiTCR v1.1. Only V-J combinations with frequency above 0.0001, covering roughly 99% of repertoires, were analysed. A TCS score was defined as the ratio between F50 (clonal expansion) and ExV (chaos), using BLOSUM62-based TCRdist between CDR3 peptides within each V-J. Welch's t-statistics and random forest reduced roughly 530 V-J features to some 14, which were used in a naive Bayes classifier (R e1071). The public sequencing data were trimmed at Q25 with fastp and processed into clonotypes with MiXCR by TCRdb, which kept only in-frame beta chains. Merged by CDR3 protein, the rows form single entries marked with the most common genes and DNA. TCRdb, rather than the study authors, made the V and J calls. The sample table shows some 580,000 distinct CDR3 sequences, and 15% to 20% are seen once. The ten largest clonotypes hold 2.5% to 4% of the sample.

Ophthalmopathy patients had moderately to severely active disease, with a Clinical Activity Score of 3 or more, a NOSPECS grade of 4 or more, and a disease duration of less than 3 months. Patients with uncontrolled infections, other autoimmune diseases, pregnancy or lactation were excluded. Diagnoses were established on the basis of clinical symptoms, serum thyroxine and TRAb, thyroid ultrasound, and orbital computed tomography. PBMCs were isolated from 10 ml of fresh peripheral blood by Ficoll-Paque density gradient centrifugation. Total RNA was extracted using Trizol reagent, and RNA quality was assessed on an Agilent 2100 Bioanalyzer. The TCR comes from a woman aged 40 to 55 with Graves' ophthalmopathy. Sequenced input: blood.

Read as DNA, the sequence is TGCAGTGCTAGAGACCCTAGCGGGGGGGCTTTAGATACGCAGTATTTT. It encodes CSARDPSGGALDTQYF. Recombination linked TRBV20-1 to TRBJ2-3, with 12 middle bases fitting TRBD2. The cysteine opens and the phenylalanine closes a CDR3 of 16 amino acids. Only CDR3 DNA remains: 48 bases, in frame from the first base. V is cut back by 0 bases and J by 5 bases, with 6 bases in the junction unmatched. CDR1 and CDR2, per the germline V gene (reference sequence), are DFQATT and SNEGSKA.